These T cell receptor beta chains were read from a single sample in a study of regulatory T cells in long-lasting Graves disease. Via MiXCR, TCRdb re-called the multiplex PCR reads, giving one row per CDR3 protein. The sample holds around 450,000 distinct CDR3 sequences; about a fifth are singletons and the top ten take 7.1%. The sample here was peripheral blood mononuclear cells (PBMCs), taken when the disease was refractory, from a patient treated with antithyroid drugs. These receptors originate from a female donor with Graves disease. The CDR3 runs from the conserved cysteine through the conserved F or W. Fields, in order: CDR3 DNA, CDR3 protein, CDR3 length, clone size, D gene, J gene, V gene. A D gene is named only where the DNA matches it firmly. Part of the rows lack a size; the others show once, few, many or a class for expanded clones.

TGTGCCAGCAGCCCGGGGATCTACAATGAGCAGTTCTTC CASSPGIYNEQFF 13 . . TRBJ2-1 TRBV7-2
TGTGCCAGTAGTATAATAGCTCAAGAGACCCAGTACTTC CASSIIAQETQYF 13 . . TRBJ2-5 TRBV19
TGTGCCAGCATCTACCAACCTGGTGGCACTGAAGCTTTCTTT CASIYQPGGTEAFF 14 many . TRBJ1-1 TRBV6-1
TGTGCCAGTCGACAGGGTGGGAAGACTGAAGCTTTCTTT CASRQGGKTEAFF 13 few TRBD1 TRBJ1-1 TRBV2
TGCGCCAGCAGCGGAGATCACGGTCAGCCCCAGCATTTT CASSGDHGQPQHF 13 many . TRBJ1-5 TRBV5-1
TGTGCCAGCAGTCCCGGAAGAACCACCGGGGAGCTGTTTTTT CASSPGRTTGELFF 14 few . TRBJ2-2 TRBV12-3/TRBV12-4
TGCGCCAGCAGCACAGACAGGGGTTCTCAAGAGACCCAGTACTTC CASSTDRGSQETQYF 15 few TRBD1 TRBJ2-5 TRBV5-1
TGCGCCAGCAGCTTCCGGGACACTCATTTTGGGGCCAACGTCCTGACTTTC CASSFRDTHFGANVLTF 17 few . TRBJ2-6 TRBV5-1
TGTGCCCACAGTAGGACCCTCCAAGAGACCCAGTACTTC CAHSRTLQETQYF 13 many . TRBJ2-5 TRBV30
TGCGCCAGCAGCTTGGGAACAGGGTTGGGGAGCACTGAAGCTTTCTTT CASSLGTGLGSTEAFF 16 . . TRBJ1-1 TRBV5-1
TGCGCCAGCAGCCCCCAACAGGGGGTGTCCTACGAGCAGTACTTC CASSPQQGVSYEQYF 15 few TRBD1 TRBJ2-7 TRBV5-1
TGTGCCAGCAGCCGCGGGGGGACCGCGCATTTGAACACTGAAGCTTTCTTT CASSRGGTAHLNTEAFF 17 . . TRBJ1-1 TRBV13
TGTGCCAGCAGTAGGGGGCGGCGGACCGGGGAGCTGTTTTTT CASSRGRRTGELFF 14 once TRBD1 TRBJ2-2 TRBV28
TGTGCCAGCAGCTCTCAGGGGTCGAGTGAGCAGTTCTTC CASSSQGSSEQFF 13 many . TRBJ2-1 TRBV11-1
TGTGCCAGCACCATTGAGGGAGGAGAAGCTTTCTTT CASTIEGGEAFF 12 many . TRBJ1-1 TRBV12-3/TRBV12-4
TGCAGCGTTGCCGGGACAGCCAGCTCCTACGAGCAGTACTTC CSVAGTASSYEQYF 14 once TRBD1 TRBJ2-7 TRBV29-1
TGTGCCAGTAGTACCTTCGGACAGGGCTCTGGGGCCAACGTCCTGACTTTC CASSTFGQGSGANVLTF 17 few TRBD1 TRBJ2-6 TRBV19
TGTGCCAGCAGTTCTCTGGGGGGAGGGCCGCGGGAGCAGTACTTC CASSSLGGGPREQYF 15 many TRBD2 TRBJ2-7 TRBV28
TGTGCCAGTAGTGTCATGGACGAGCAGTACTTC CASSVMDEQYF 11 few . TRBJ2-7 TRBV19
TGCAGTGCTAGAGAGCCTACCCGGGGCACAGATACGCAGTATTTT CSAREPTRGTDTQYF 15 few . TRBJ2-3 TRBV20-1
TGCAGTGCTAGAGATCCTTCCTCGGACAGGGTGTCCCAGCATTTT CSARDPSSDRVSQHF 15 . TRBD1 TRBJ1-5 TRBV20-1
TGCAGTGCTTCCGGGAGTTACGAGCAGTACTTC CSASGSYEQYF 11 many . TRBJ2-7 TRBV20-1
TGTGCCAGCAGTTTCTTCTTGTCCGAGCATAGCAATCAGCCCCAGCATTTT CASSFFLSEHSNQPQHF 17 many . TRBJ1-5 TRBV28
TGCAGTGCCAAACAGACCACCGGGACCATAAATGAGCAGTTCTTC CSAKQTTGTINEQFF 15 . . TRBJ2-1 TRBV20-1
TGTGCCAGCTCGAGGCAGGCAACCTCTGGGGCCAACGTCCTGACTTTC CASSRQATSGANVLTF 16 many . TRBJ2-6 TRBV7-8
TGTGCCAGCAGTCCCTTCGGCAGCCTCTCTGGAAACACCATATATTTT CASSPFGSLSGNTIYF 16 few . TRBJ1-3 TRBV12-3/TRBV12-4
TGCAGCGTTGAAGGGGGGAGCGAGCAGTACTTC CSVEGGSEQYF 11 many . TRBJ2-7 TRBV29-1
TGCAGTGCTAGGGAACGGGAGGGCCGGAGAGAGACCCAGTACTTC CSAREREGRRETQYF 15 many TRBD2 TRBJ2-5 TRBV20-1
TGTGCCAGCAGTCCTTCCCCGGCAGGGGCCAACGTCCTGACTTTC CASSPSPAGANVLTF 15 few . TRBJ2-6 TRBV7-9
TGTGCCAGCAGCGTAGCTTTGACAGGGGGTACCCACGAGCAGTACTTC CASSVALTGGTHEQYF 16 many TRBD1 TRBJ2-7 TRBV9
TGTGCCAGCAGTCGTAGACTAGCGGGAGACATGAACATTCAGTACTTC CASSRRLAGDMNIQYF 16 many TRBD2 TRBJ2-4 TRBV6-1
TGTGCCAGCAGCCCCGATGACAGTCCCGAGCGGCAAGAGACCCAGTACTTC CASSPDDSPERQETQYF 17 . . TRBJ2-5 TRBV4-2
TGTGCCAGCAGCCAAGAAGTAGGACAGGGTGGAGAGCAGTACTTC CASSQEVGQGGEQYF 15 few TRBD1 TRBJ2-7 TRBV14
TGTGCCAGTAGCAAGGGACATCGAGAGACCCAGTACTTC CASSKGHRETQYF 13 few . TRBJ2-5 TRBV19
TGTGCCAGCAGCGCAGCGGGGGGGACGGGGCTGTACACTGAAGCTTTCTTT CASSAAGGTGLYTEAFF 17 few . TRBJ1-1 TRBV5-4
TGTGCCAGCAGTTTAGTCCTAGCGGGGGGGCACGAGACCCAGTACTTC CASSLVLAGGHETQYF 16 many TRBD2 TRBJ2-5 TRBV12-3/TRBV12-4
TGTGCCACAGGACAGGGGAATTCACCCCTCCACTTT CATGQGNSPLHF 12 many TRBD1 TRBJ1-6 TRBV3-1
TGTGCCAGCAGCTTTGCCCGGGCCCCGGCGGCGGAAAAAAGGCAGTATTTT CASSFARAPAAEKRQYF 17 . . TRBJ2-3 TRBV7-9
TGTGCCAGCAGTGAGGCGATATTAGTGGCAGTCCCCCATCAGCCCCAGCATTTT CASSEAILVAVPHQPQHF 18 many . TRBJ1-5 TRBV2
TGCGCCAGCAGCCAAGAAGGGACTAGCGGTACCTACGAGCAGTACTTC CASSQEGTSGTYEQYF 16 . TRBD2 TRBJ2-7 TRBV4-3
TGTGCCAGCAGCTTAGGCCTGGGACTAGCGAGGAGGAATGAGCAGTTCTTC CASSLGLGLARRNEQFF 17 . TRBD2 TRBJ2-1 TRBV7-4
TGTGCCAGCAGCTTAGGAATCTCTCTCGAGGCTAATTCACCCCTCCACTTT CASSLGISLEANSPLHF 17 . . TRBJ1-6 TRBV7-8
TGTGCCAGCAGTTATACAGGGGCTCCGAATCAGCCCCAGCATTTT CASSYTGAPNQPQHF 15 few TRBD1 TRBJ1-5 TRBV6-2/TRBV6-3
TGTGCCAGTAGTATTGGGGAACCAAACGTTTATGGCTACACCTTC CASSIGEPNVYGYTF 15 few . TRBJ1-2 TRBV19
TGTGCCAGCAGCACCGGGCCAGTAGGACCCCTCCACTTT CASSTGPVGPLHF 13 many . TRBJ1-6 TRBV12-3/TRBV12-4
TGTGCCAGCAGTTTGGGAGGGAACACAGATACGCAGTATTTT CASSLGGNTDTQYF 14 few TRBD2 TRBJ2-3 TRBV28
TGCAGCGTTGAAGATGAGTATGGCTACACCTTC CSVEDEYGYTF 11 . . TRBJ1-2 TRBV29-1
TGTGCCAGCAGGCTGGACAGTGTAGGCACTGAAGCTTTCTTT CASRLDSVGTEAFF 14 many . TRBJ1-1 TRBV28
TGTGCCAGCAGCACGGGAGGGCGGGGACCGTCCGATCAGCCCCAGCATTTT CASSTGGRGPSDQPQHF 17 . . TRBJ1-5 TRBV5-4
TGTGCCAGCAGTGAGGCCCCTACTGGGGGGGCGCGGGGCTACACCTTC CASSEAPTGGARGYTF 16 many . TRBJ1-2 TRBV6-1
TGTGCCAGCAGCGTCCAGACGGGGCGTAACGCATGGAATCAGCCCCAGCATTTT CASSVQTGRNAWNQPQHF 18 . . TRBJ1-5 TRBV7-2
TGTGCCAGCAGCCCGCTGCAGGGGGCTCAAGAGCAGTACTTC CASSPLQGAQEQYF 14 many TRBD1 TRBJ2-7 TRBV28
TGTGCCAGCAGCCAAGACCCGGGATGGAACACTGAAGCTTTCTTT CASSQDPGWNTEAFF 15 many . TRBJ1-1 TRBV3-1
TGCGCCAGCAGCCAAGTCGGGACTTCAGGGGAGACCCAGTACTTC CASSQVGTSGETQYF 15 . . TRBJ2-5 TRBV4-3
TGTGCCAGCAGTTACCGCGGGGGTGAGCAGTTCTTC CASSYRGGEQFF 12 . TRBD2 TRBJ2-1 TRBV6-2/TRBV6-3